The clone carrying this T cell receptor beta chain has more than one count but fewer than ten. Antigen specificity is unknown. This record comes from a study of a mutant IDH1 vaccine in newly diagnosed glioma. Repertoires were generated with immunoSEQ multiplex PCR, while TCRdb's copy carries only in-frame clones and drops some. The sample lists about 68,000 clones, approximately 81% occurring once. The germline CDR1 and CDR2 sequences are MRHNA and SNTAGT. Trimming took off 5 bases at V and 0 bases at J, with 7 bases between the two ends. The CDR3 consists of 13 residues. Time point in this sample: week 35, safety follow-up. The study gave 300 ug of mutant IDH1 20-mer peptide per vaccine dose, with topical imiquimod.

This chain connects TRBV6-4 to TRBJ1-1, with D unclear. The TCR comes from a man aged 18 to 35 with glioma. The sample was PBMCs, taken from a glioma patient whose treatment included an IDH1 peptide vaccine. CDR3 protein: CASSKEVNTEAFF. DNA for the CDR3: TGTGCCAGCAGTAAAGAAGTGAACACTGAAGCTTTCTTT.